Listed here are 26 T cell receptor beta chains from one sample, sequenced in a study of T cells in Graves' hyperthyroidism and ophthalmopathy. TCR beta CDR3 regions were amplified from RNA transcripts. Carried out on the TCR CDR3, a first-round RT-PCR used the HTBI primer set. TCRdb redid the calling of the multiplex PCR reads with MiXCR, one entry per CDR3 protein. Among 470,000 or so distinct CDR3 sequences listed, 20% to 25% were seen once. The sequenced material came from blood. The receptors originated from a man between 18 and 35 years old with Graves' hyperthyroidism.

This clonotype was picked up many times. CDR3 in amino acids: CATSDLNLGYTF. Written as DNA, the CDR3 is TGTGCCACCAGTGACCTGAATCTTGGCTACACCTTC. The chain joins TRBV24-1 to TRBJ1-2; D remains unclear. This CDR3 is 12 amino acids long. V was trimmed by 4 bases and J by 7 bases, leaving 9 bases between them. CDR1 is KGHDR and CDR2 is SFDVKD in the germline V gene.

The sample holds many counts of this clonotype. This sequence joins TRBV27 and TRBJ2-7; D remains ambiguous. Deletions cut 4 bases from V and 3 bases from J, with 16 bases between. Germline CDR1 and CDR2: MNHEY and SMNVEV (reference sequence). The CDR3 consists of 15 residues. The CDR3: CASSSYGPDGYEQYF. CDR3 sequence (DNA): TGTGCCAGCAGTTCCTACGGGCCAGACGGCTACGAGCAGTACTTC.

This clonotype was observed many times. This chain links TRBV6-5 with TRBJ2-7, with a possible D match to TRBD1 (6 bases). The CDR3 length is 14 residues. The V and J ends lost 3 bases and 5 bases respectively, with 14 bases between them. The germline V gene encodes CDR1 MNHEY and CDR2 SVGAGI. CDR3 region: CASSYVGTNNEQYF. The CDR3 nucleotides read TGTGCCAGCAGTTATGTCGGGACAAATAACGAGCAGTACTTC.

J is TRBJ2-6 and V is TRBV2; D gene uncertain. This CDR3 has 19 residues. Germline loops: CDR1 SNHLY, CDR2 FYNNEI. With 2 bases removed from V and 1 base from J, the gap between germline ends came to 18 bases. For the CDR3, the DNA is TGTGCCAGCAGTGAAAGAGGACGGGTGGCCGGTTCTGGGGCCAACGTCCTGACTTTC. It yields the protein CASSERGRVAGSGANVLTF.

This clonotype has at least ten counts. The chain employs TRBV12-3 or TRBV12-4 and TRBJ2-5; D might be TRBD2 (5 bases). The V end lost 3 bases, the J end lost 1 base, and 9 bases lay between the germline ends. CDR3 size: 14 residues. CDR3 sequence: CASSFRGLQETQYF. The DNA of the CDR3 is TGTGCCAGCAGTTTTCGGGGTCTCCAAGAGACCCAGTACTTC.

This clonotype was detected ten times or more. The gene calls are TRBV6-1 and TRBJ2-5; TRBD1 agrees at 7 bases. The germline gives CDR1 MNHNS, CDR2 SASEGT. CDR3 length: 16 amino acids. V trimming: 5 bases; J trimming: 2 bases; junction bases outside the gene matches: 11. CDR3 loop: CASSTPGTDPQETQYF. The CDR3 nucleotides read TGTGCCAGCAGTACCCCGGGGACAGACCCTCAAGAGACCCAGTACTTC.

This clonotype came up a few times. This chain links TRBV9 with TRBJ1-1; TRBD1 is a possible D gene (5 bases). Trimming removed 1 base from V and 1 base from J, with 14 bases in between. CDR3 length equals 16 residues. Germline V lookup: CDR1 SGDLS, CDR2 YYNGEE. As DNA, the CDR3 is TGTGCCAGCAGCGTAAACCCGGAGACAGCGAACACTGAAGCTTTCTTT. This sequence encodes CASSVNPETANTEAFF.

This clonotype came up many times. The gene calls are TRBV6-5 and TRBJ1-2, with 9 bases aligning to TRBD1. CDR3 length equals 14 residues. The trim removed 4 bases at V and 7 bases at J, leaving 7 bases unmatched. CDR1 and CDR2 (germline): MNHEY, SVGAGI. This CDR3 is CASSFRDRAAGYTF. The CDR3 DNA reads TGTGCCAGCAGTTTTCGGGACAGGGCGGCTGGCTACACCTTC.

V usage is TRBV9 and J usage is TRBJ1-2, with TRBD1 matching over 12 bases. The CDR3 has 13 residues. The ends lost 3 bases at V and 9 bases at J; junction bases unmatched: 3. Germline CDR1 is SGDLS and CDR2 is YYNGEE. In DNA form, the CDR3 reads TGTGCCAGCAGCGCCGGGACAGGGGGCAGCTACACCTTC. Amino acid sequence: CASSAGTGGSYTF.

The sample holds a few counts of this clonotype. The gene calls are TRBV4-1 and TRBJ2-2; 11 bases map to TRBD1. V trimming: 4 bases; J trimming: 2 bases; junction bases outside the gene matches: 9. Germline V gives CDR1 MGHRA, CDR2 YSYEKL. CDR3 size: 18 residues. The CDR3 region is CASSPWTGGGKNTGELFF. CDR3 coding DNA: TGCGCCAGCAGCCCGTGGACAGGGGGCGGTAAAAACACCGGGGAGCTGTTTTTT.

This clonotype was seen a few times. The chain has TRBV29-1 and TRBJ2-7; tentatively, D is TRBD2 (6 bases). This CDR3 has 13 amino acids. Germline V gene data show CDR1 as SQVTM and CDR2 as ANQGSEA. Trimming left V 1 base short and J 2 bases short, with 9 bases between. The CDR3 region is CSVEGGGAYEQYF. The CDR3 DNA reads as TGCAGCGTTGAAGGGGGAGGCGCCTACGAGCAGTACTTC.

The genes are TRBV3-1 and TRBJ2-6; 7 nucleotides line up with TRBD1. This CDR3 spans 20 amino acids. CDR1 is LGHDT and CDR2 is YNNKEL in the germline V gene (reference sequence). The trim removed 3 bases at V and 0 bases at J, leaving 14 bases unmatched. CDR3 sequence: CASSHSKHRGPLSGANVLTF. CDR3 nucleotide sequence: TGTGCCAGCAGCCATAGTAAACACAGGGGCCCTCTCTCTGGGGCCAACGTCCTGACTTTC.

This chain links TRBV12-3 or TRBV12-4 with TRBJ2-6, with 12 bases that match TRBD1. Trimming took 5 bases from V and 3 from J; bases not matched to a gene: 5. The CDR3 runs to 17 residues. DNA of the CDR3: TGTGCCAGCAGTCCGGGACAGGGGGCAGTTGGGGCCAACGTCCTGACTTTC. Protein: CASSPGQGAVGANVLTF.

This clonotype was counted ten times or more. In DNA form, the CDR3 reads TGTGCCATCAGCCAGACTAGCAAAACCTACGAGCAGTACTTC. Amino acids: CAISQTSKTYEQYF. The V call is TRBV10-3, the J call TRBJ2-7; 7 bases are a match to TRBD2. Germline CDR1 and CDR2: ENHRY and SYGVKD. The CDR3 consists of 14 residues. The V segment lost 6 bases and the J segment 2 bases; nucleotides outside the gene matches: 7.

In its sample, this clonotype was seen many times. The rearrangement uses TRBV6-1 and TRBJ1-1; D perhaps matches TRBD1 (6 bases). V was trimmed by 6 bases and J by 1 base, leaving 15 bases between them. The CDR3 runs to 15 residues. The V gene's germline CDR1 is MNHNS and CDR2 SASEGT. Written as DNA, the CDR3 is TGTGCCAGCAGGGGTGGGGGGCCAGCGAACACTGAAGCTTTCTTT. Its translation is CASRGGGPANTEAFF.

This clonotype has a count of ten or more. The V call is TRBV15, the J call TRBJ2-2; D not certain. Germline V gene lookup returns CDR1 LNHNV and CDR2 YYDKDF (reference sequence). CDR3 length: 15 amino acids. Trimming stripped 0 bases from V and 1 base from J, with 6 bases between. CDR3 DNA: TGTGCCACCAGCAGAGATCGTAGGAACACCGGGGAGCTGTTTTTT. Its translation: CATSRDRRNTGELFF.

The table lists this clonotype with many counts. V and J are TRBV15 and TRBJ1-2, with a weak D call TRBD1 (6 bases). CDR1 and CDR2 from the germline V gene are LNHNV and YYDKDF (reference sequence). The CDR3 contains 15 residues. V dropped 5 bases and J dropped 2 bases, with 15 bases sitting between them. The CDR3 is CATSDRDNLNYGYTF. The CDR3 bases are TGTGCCACCAGCGACCGGGACAACCTCAACTATGGCTACACCTTC.

This clonotype appeared many times. The rearrangement joins TRBV6-8 to TRBJ1-2, with D possibly matching TRBD1 (5 bases). There are 15 residues in the CDR3. The V gene's germline CDR1 is MNHGY and CDR2 SAAAGT. Deletions cut 4 bases from V and 3 bases from J, with 15 bases between. The CDR3 region has the DNA TGTGCCAGCAGTTTAGGTGGCAGGGCGGACTATGGCTACACCTTC. Translated: CASSLGGRADYGYTF.

This clonotype was recorded at least ten times. The chain has TRBV6-5 and TRBJ2-7; perhaps TRBD1 as D (6 bases). Deletions cut 2 bases from V and 7 bases from J, with 15 bases between. This CDR3 comprises 14 residues. CDR1 and CDR2 (germline): MNHEY, SVGAGI. CDR3 DNA: TGTGCCAGCAGTTACGGACAGTCGATAACAGAGCAGTACTTC. Its translation is CASSYGQSITEQYF.

This clonotype has a handful of counts. V is TRBV28 and J is TRBJ2-7, with D unresolved. The CDR3 extends over 15 amino acids. CDR1 is MDHEN and CDR2 is SYDVKM in the germline V gene. V shed 1 base and J shed 1 base, with 11 bases lying between them. CDR3 nucleotide sequence: TGTGCCAGCAGTTTATTGCCTGATGGTTCCTACGAGCAGTACTTC. It specifies CASSLLPDGSYEQYF.

This clonotype was picked up many times. The rearrangement uses TRBV7-8 and TRBJ2-7, with 10 bases lining up with TRBD2. This CDR3 contains 19 residues. V trimming: 1 base; J trimming: 0 bases; junction bases outside the gene matches: 12. Germline V CDR1 and CDR2: SGHVS, FQNEAQ. CDR3 loop: CASSLGLRLAGALSYEQYF. DNA for the CDR3: TGTGCCAGCAGCTTAGGTTTGAGGCTAGCGGGGGCCCTCTCCTACGAGCAGTACTTC.

The sample holds many counts of this clonotype. The rearrangement uses TRBV6-5 and TRBJ1-1; D unresolved. Trimming stripped 5 bases from V and 1 base from J, with 11 bases between. Germline values: CDR1 MNHEY, CDR2 SVGAGI. The CDR3 spans 14 residues. The CDR3 DNA sequence: TGTGCCAGCAGTCTTACTCGGGGGAACACTGAAGCTTTCTTT. This codes for CASSLTRGNTEAFF.

This clonotype was seen repeatedly, ten times or more. V and J are TRBV28 and TRBJ1-5; D unresolved. The CDR3 is made up of 13 amino acids. The ends were cut back, 2 bases at V and 7 bases at J, with 9 bases in the middle. Germline V gene sequence: CDR1 MDHEN, CDR2 SYDVKM. CDR3 in DNA: TGTGCCAGCAGTTTAGATCCCTCCCAGCCCCAGCATTTT. It translates to CASSLDPSQPQHF. Combining the CDR3 with reference TRBV28 and TRBJ1-5 gives the whole variable domain DVKVTQSSRYLVKRTGEKVFLECVQDMDHENMFWYRQDPGLGLRLIYFSYDVKMKEKGDIPEGYSVSREKKERFSLILESASTNQTSMYLCASSLDPSQPQHFGDGTRLSIL.

The table lists this clonotype with a few counts. The rearrangement joins TRBV6-1 to TRBJ2-5; perhaps TRBD2 as D (6 bases). V lost 6 bases to trimming and J lost 7 bases, with 24 bases between them. Per germline, CDR1 MNHNS and CDR2 SASEGT. The CDR3 has 16 amino acids. For the CDR3, the DNA is TGTGCCAGCAGCGTCCCACAAAGTGCGGGGACCTGGACCCAGTACTTC. Amino acids: CASSVPQSAGTWTQYF.

The table lists this clonotype with many counts. The V gene is TRBV7-2, the J gene TRBJ1-3, with TRBD1 matching over 7 bases. Germline trimming cut 3 bases from V and 3 bases from J; bases unmatched to any gene: 2. CDR3 length equals 14 residues. Germline assignment: CDR1 SGHTA and CDR2 FQGNSA. The CDR3 nucleotides read TGTGCCAGCAGCTTTAGACAGGGTGGAAACACCATATATTTT. It specifies CASSFRQGGNTIYF.

There are many counts of this clonotype. The chain is built from TRBV20-1 and TRBJ2-2; 8 bases match TRBD2. V gave up 1 base and J gave up 3 bases; unmatched junction bases: 10. CDR3 length: 17 amino acids. Looked up from germline, CDR1 is DFQATT and CDR2 is SNEGSKA (reference sequence). CDR3 amino acids: CSARVPMAAGDTGELFF. The CDR3 DNA reads as TGCAGTGCTAGAGTCCCGATGGCAGCGGGGGACACCGGGGAGCTGTTTTTT.